One and the same sample provided the 28 T cell receptor beta chains below, sequenced in a study of blood T cells in healthy people across ages. A second PCR of 7 to 11 cycles used a sample-barcoded 5' primer and a J-beta primer mix. In TCRdb, the 5' RACE reads were re-called with MiXCR into one record per CDR3 protein. Here the sample spans around 1,500,000 distinct CDR3 sequences, around 39% being singletons. The sample was blood. These receptors were collected from a woman aged 18-29 years in good health.

The gene calls are TRBV28 and TRBJ2-3; D tentatively reads TRBD1 or TRBD2 (5 bases each). The germline V and J ends were trimmed by 5 bases and 1 base, with 13 bases remaining between them. The CDR3 is 15 amino acids. Germline V gene data show CDR1 as MDHEN and CDR2 as SYDVKM. The CDR3: CASSTPGTGTDTQYF. The CDR3 coding sequence is TGTGCCAGCAGTACCCCCGGGACCGGCACAGATACGCAGTATTTT.

J is TRBJ1-6 and V is TRBV9, with D possibly matching TRBD1 (5 bases). Germline V CDR1 and CDR2: SGDLS, YYNGEE. Trimming removed 0 bases from V and 10 bases from J, with 5 bases in between. The CDR3 consists of 12 residues. The DNA for the CDR3 is TGTGCCAGCAGCGTAGAGGGGTCACCCCTCCACTTT. Its translation: CASSVEGSPLHF.

The chain couples TRBV6-1 to TRBJ1-1; 8 bases are shared with TRBD1. Germline trimming cut 4 bases from V and 1 base from J; bases unmatched to any gene: 2. CDR1 MNHNS and CDR2 SASEGT come from the germline V gene. This CDR3 has 14 residues. The DNA of the CDR3 is TGTGCCAGCAGTGGAGACAGGGGGAACACTGAAGCTTTCTTT. This encodes CASSGDRGNTEAFF.

The CDR3 region has the DNA TGTGCCAGCAGCCCCCATCTGGGATTGAATGAAAAACTGTTTTTT. Translation gives CASSPHLGLNEKLFF. The V and J genes are TRBV9 and TRBJ1-4; the D is unclear. Trimming took 4 bases from V and 5 from J, leaving 15 bases between them. Germline V gives CDR1 SGDLS, CDR2 YYNGEE. The CDR3 spans 15 residues.

A few counts support this clonotype. This chain connects TRBV2 to TRBJ2-1; D may be TRBD1 (5 bases). Germline CDR1 SNHLY, CDR2 FYNNEI. There are 13 residues in the CDR3. Deletions cut 1 base from V and 8 bases from J, with 9 bases between. CDR3 amino acids: CASSEVGADEQFF. In nucleotides, the CDR3 is TGTGCCAGCAGTGAAGTAGGGGCCGATGAGCAGTTCTTC.

This chain uses TRBV4-1 with TRBJ1-5; the D is unclear. This CDR3 contains 16 residues. Germline CDR1 is MGHRA and CDR2 is YSYEKL. V was cut by 5 bases and J by 0 bases, with 14 bases left in between. CDR3 sequence: CASSGESLPSNQPQHF. The DNA for the CDR3 is TGCGCCAGCAGCGGTGAGAGCCTACCTAGCAATCAGCCCCAGCATTTT.

V usage is TRBV7-6 and J usage is TRBJ2-1; D unclear. Germline CDR1 reads SGHVS; CDR2 reads FNYEAQ. V lost 2 bases and J 5 bases, leaving 7 bases between the germline ends. This CDR3 contains 13 residues. The CDR3 loop reads CASSLQPHNEQFF. The CDR3 region has the DNA TGTGCCAGCAGCTTACAGCCACACAATGAGCAGTTCTTC.

This clonotype was seen more than once but under ten times. The chain carries TRBV28 and TRBJ2-7, with a weak D call TRBD2 (6 bases). CDR3 length: 17 amino acids. CDR1 and CDR2 from the germline V gene are MDHEN and SYDVKM. Trimming took 3 bases from V and 5 from J, leaving 23 bases between them. The CDR3 coding sequence is TGTGCCAGCAGTTTGGCCTCATGGGGACTCCCTAAGGACGAGCAGTACTTC. Translated, it gives CASSLASWGLPKDEQYF.

V is TRBV27 and J is TRBJ1-2; 7 bases align to TRBD1. Germline V gene lookup returns CDR1 MNHEY and CDR2 SMNVEV (reference sequence). V gave up 3 bases and J gave up 0 bases; unmatched junction bases: 10. The CDR3 extends over 17 amino acids. The DNA of the CDR3 is TGTGCCAGCAGTTTGCTAAGTAGACAGGGATCTAACTATGGCTACACCTTC. Its translation is CASSLLSRQGSNYGYTF.

The CDR3 protein is CASSYVGASYGYTF. The CDR3 DNA is TGTGCCAGCAGCTATGTGGGCGCCTCCTATGGCTACACCTTC. This chain links TRBV11-1 with TRBJ1-2; D is unclear. The CDR3 loop spans 14 amino acids. V lost 4 bases and J lost 4, with 13 bases in between. Looked up from germline, CDR1 is SGHAT and CDR2 is FQDESV (reference sequence).

In DNA form, the CDR3 reads TGTGCCACCAGCAGAGATCAATTTGCGGGCCCTGACTACAATGAGCAGTTCTTC. It specifies CATSRDQFAGPDYNEQFF. This chain uses TRBV15 with TRBJ2-1, with D possibly being TRBD2 (5 bases). Germline V CDR1 and CDR2: LNHNV, YYDKDF (reference sequence). Between the trimmed V and J ends, which lost 0 bases and 3 bases, there was a span of 18 bases. There are 18 residues in the CDR3.

The CDR3 region has the DNA TGTGCCACCAGCAGAGATTCAGGGGGCGGCGGCACCGGGGAGCTGTTTTTT. Amino acid sequence: CATSRDSGGGGTGELFF. The V and J genes are TRBV15 and TRBJ2-2; 8 positions match TRBD1. Looked up from germline, CDR1 is LNHNV and CDR2 is YYDKDF (reference sequence). J was trimmed by 4 bases and V by 0 bases; bases with no gene match: 7. The CDR3 loop spans 17 amino acids.

This clonotype was counted many times. The chain links TRBV5-1 to TRBJ2-1; 7 nucleotides align to TRBD2. Trimming at V came to 0 bases and at J to 5 bases, leaving 5 bases not matched to a gene. Germline CDR1 and CDR2: SGHRS and YFSETQ. There are 15 residues in the CDR3. CDR3 sequence reads: CASSLAKGTNNEQFF. The CDR3 DNA reads TGCGCCAGCAGCTTGGCCAAGGGGACTAACAATGAGCAGTTCTTC.

This chain connects TRBV20-1 to TRBJ1-1; D is perhaps TRBD1 (6 bases). Germline CDR1 DFQATT, CDR2 SNEGSKA (reference sequence). The CDR3 consists of 17 residues. V was cut by 1 base and J by 5 bases, with 23 bases left in between. CDR3 in DNA: TGCAGTGCTAGAGGGGAGGACAGAGGTATTTCTCGGACTGAAGCTTTCTTT. This encodes CSARGEDRGISRTEAFF.

The rearrangement uses TRBV9 and TRBJ1-2; D remains ambiguous. Germline loops: CDR1 SGDLS, CDR2 YYNGEE. Trimming took 0 bases from V and 6 from J, leaving 18 bases between them. The CDR3 has 16 residues. CDR3 sequence (DNA): TGTGCCAGCAGCGTAGACAGCCCAACTCTACTTGATGGCTACACCTTC. Residues: CASSVDSPTLLDGYTF.

This chain uses TRBV7-2 with TRBJ2-5, with D possibly being TRBD1 (5 bases). The V and J ends lost 5 bases and 2 bases respectively, with 12 bases between them. The CDR3 has 14 amino acids. Germline CDR1 and CDR2: SGHTA and FQGNSA. The CDR3 region has the DNA TGTGCCAGCAGCCGACAGCGTCTACAAGAGACCCAGTACTTC. Protein product: CASSRQRLQETQYF.

This chain uses TRBV28 with TRBJ1-5; D ambiguous. CDR3 size: 14 residues. Germline V gives CDR1 MDHEN, CDR2 SYDVKM. V lost 7 bases, J lost 2 bases, and 12 bases lay in between. The CDR3 reads CASISGNGNQPQHF. Here the CDR3 DNA reads TGTGCCAGCATCTCCGGGAACGGCAATCAGCCCCAGCATTTT.

The chain carries TRBV18 and TRBJ2-5, with 8 bases lining up with TRBD2. This CDR3 has 13 amino acids. V was pared by 10 bases and J by 4 bases, with 8 bases of the junction left unmatched. CDR1 KGHSH and CDR2 LQKENI come from the germline V gene. CDR3 DNA: TGTGCCACTTCGGCGGCGGGGGGAGAGACCCAGTACTTC. Its translation: CATSAAGGETQYF.

This clonotype came up a few times. The CDR3 region is CASSYGAATNEKLFF. CDR3 in DNA: TGCGCCAGCAGTTACGGGGCCGCAACTAATGAAAAACTGTTTTTT. V is TRBV5-1 and J is TRBJ1-4; D perhaps matches TRBD1 (5 bases). V was shortened by 5 bases and J by 0 bases, with 11 bases between the two germline ends. The CDR3 is 15 residues long. Per the germline V gene, CDR1 is SGHRS and CDR2 is YFSETQ. The entire variable domain, with the rest obtained from reference TRBV5-1 and TRBJ1-4, is as follows: KAGVTQTPRYLIKTRGQQVTLSCSPISGHRSVSWYQQTPGQGLQFLFEYFSETQRNKGNFPGRFSGRQFSNSRSEMNVSTLELGDSALYLCASSYGAATNEKLFFGSGTQLSVL.

The rearrangement links TRBV4-2 to TRBJ2-1; D ambiguous. CDR1 and CDR2 from the germline V gene are LGHNA and YNFKEQ. CDR3 length: 16 residues. The germline V and J ends were trimmed by 0 bases and 0 bases, with 9 bases remaining between them. The CDR3 loop reads CASSQDMAGSYNEQFF. The CDR3 coding sequence is TGTGCCAGCAGCCAAGATATGGCAGGCTCCTACAATGAGCAGTTCTTC.

The V call is TRBV12-3 or TRBV12-4, the J call TRBJ1-5; no firm D call. This CDR3 region has 13 residues. In nucleotides, the CDR3 is TGTACCACCGCGTTAAGTAGCAATCAGCCCCAGCATTTT. Amino acid sequence: CTTALSSNQPQHF.

This clonotype was observed a handful of times. Sequence at one end of the junction differs from germline and may be a read error. The chain is built from TRBV7-7 and TRBJ1-4; D remains unclear. The CDR3 length is 14 residues. Germline V CDR1 and CDR2: SSHAT, FNYEAQ (reference sequence). The DNA of the CDR3 is TGTGCTAGCAGCCCACTGGGGACTAATGAAAAACTGTTTTTT. As protein: CASSPLGTNEKLFF. Full variable domain (missing parts from reference TRBV7-7 and TRBJ1-4): GAGVSQSPRYKVTKRGQDVTLRCDPISSHATLYWYQQALGQGPEFLTYFNYEAQPDKSGLPSDRFSAERPEGSISTLTIQRTEQRDSAMYRCASSPLGTNEKLFFGSGTQLSVL.

The rearrangement uses TRBV7-9 and TRBJ2-7, with 7 positions matching TRBD2. The CDR3 has 13 residues. The germline V gene has CDR1 SEHNR and CDR2 FQNEAQ (reference sequence). The J segment lost 6 bases and the V segment lost 5 bases, leaving 7 bases of the junction unmatched. The CDR3 sequence: CASSVSLAREQYF. The CDR3 DNA follows: TGTGCCAGCAGCGTATCACTAGCGCGCGAGCAGTACTTC.

This clonotype is a singleton in its sample. This sequence joins TRBV4-2 and TRBJ2-3; no reliable D call. Germline V lookup: CDR1 LGHNA, CDR2 YNFKEQ. The V and J ends lost 2 bases and 2 bases respectively, with 8 bases between them. CDR3 length: 14 amino acids. The CDR3 DNA is TGTGCCAGCAGCCAAAATAAAGTCACAGATACGCAGTATTTT. Amino acid sequence: CASSQNKVTDTQYF.

The chain has TRBV5-1 and TRBJ2-7, with 8 bases aligning to TRBD1. V trimming: 4 bases; J trimming: 0 bases; junction bases outside the gene matches: 3. Germline values: CDR1 SGHRS, CDR2 YFSETQ. This CDR3 region has 14 residues. The CDR3 here is CASSGTGNSYEQYF. Written as DNA, the CDR3 is TGCGCCAGCAGCGGGACAGGCAACTCCTACGAGCAGTACTTC.

This chain uses TRBV7-9 with TRBJ1-2, with D hard to call. The CDR3 length is 11 residues. The germline gives CDR1 SEHNR, CDR2 FQNEAQ (reference sequence). The V gene lost 3 bases and the J gene lost 9 bases, with 8 bases spanning the gap. The CDR3, as DNA: TGTGCCAGCAGCTTTGGGGTGAGCTACACCTTC. It specifies CASSFGVSYTF.

The rearrangement links TRBV7-9 to TRBJ2-5, with 7 bases identical to TRBD1. This CDR3 is 15 amino acids long. V lost 4 bases and J lost 11; bases outside the gene matches: 16. The V gene's germline CDR1 is SEHNR and CDR2 FQNEAQ (reference sequence). The CDR3: CASSSPDRANNEQYF. CDR3 in DNA: TGTGCCAGCAGCTCCCCTGACAGGGCGAACAATGAGCAGTACTTC.

The V gene is TRBV4-1, the J gene TRBJ2-1; 9 bases agree with TRBD2. V gave up 0 bases and J gave up 4 bases; unmatched junction bases: 10. The CDR3 covers 18 residues. CDR1 and CDR2 from the germline V gene are MGHRA and YSYEKL. For the CDR3, the DNA is TGCGCCAGCAGCCAAGATTATTTGGGACTAGCCAAGTACAATGAGCAGTTCTTC. This sequence encodes CASSQDYLGLAKYNEQFF.